Listed below are T cell receptor beta chains from one sample, sequenced in a study of identical twins. TCRdb reprocessed the 5' RACE reads with MiXCR, giving one entry per CDR3 protein. The table has a few hundred thousand distinct CDR3 sequences, around 9% seen once. The specimen sequenced was naive T cells sorted from blood. These receptors were collected from a woman between 45 and 60 years old in good health. The CDR3 runs from the conserved cysteine through the conserved F or W. The D gene is left open where the match is weak. Size values are once, few and many counts, or a class for expanded clones, and some rows have none.

V: TRBV7-8
J: TRBJ2-3
D: TRBD2
size: few
DNA: TGTGCCAGCAGGGGAGCGGGGGTTAGCACAGATACGCAGTATTTT
CDR3: CASRGAGVSTDTQYF

V: TRBV7-6
J: TRBJ2-2
D: TRBD2
size: NA
DNA: TGTGCCAGCAGCTTAGGAACTAGCGGGGGGAACACCGGGGAGCTGTTTTTT
CDR3: CASSLGTSGGNTGELFF

V: TRBV5-1
J: TRBJ1-1
D: NA
size: NA
DNA: TGCGCCAGCAGCTTGGCCCCAGAGACGGGGGGGAACACTGAAGCTTTCTTT
CDR3: CASSLAPETGGNTEAFF

V: TRBV6-4
J: TRBJ2-1
D: NA
size: many
DNA: TGTGCCAGCAGCGTGGGTAGCTCCTACAATGAGCAGTTCTTC
CDR3: CASSVGSSYNEQFF

V: TRBV27
J: TRBJ2-1
D: TRBD2
size: few
DNA: TGTGCCAGCAGTTTGGCTAGCGGGCCGCAGTTCTTC
CDR3: CASSLASGPQFF

V: TRBV12-3/TRBV12-4
J: TRBJ2-1
D: TRBD2
size: many
DNA: TGTGCCAGCAGCCGAGCGGGAGGGCCCCACAATGAGCAGTTCTTC
CDR3: CASSRAGGPHNEQFF

V: TRBV10-3
J: TRBJ2-2
D: NA
size: NA
DNA: TGTGCCATCATCAGGGGGGACACCGGGGAGCTGTTTTTT
CDR3: CAIIRGDTGELFF

V: TRBV20-1
J: TRBJ2-2
D: TRBD1
size: NA
DNA: TGCAGTGCTATCGGGACAGGGCACACCGGGGAGCTGTTTTTT
CDR3: CSAIGTGHTGELFF

V: TRBV20-1
J: TRBJ1-2
D: NA
size: few
DNA: TGCAGTGCTAGAGCCAGGGGAAAGGACTATGGCTACACCTTC
CDR3: CSARARGKDYGYTF

V: TRBV6-5
J: TRBJ2-1
D: NA
size: many
DNA: TGTGCCAGCAGTTACCTCCGGTTTAGCGGACTCAATGAGCAGTTCTTC
CDR3: CASSYLRFSGLNEQFF

V: TRBV11-2
J: TRBJ2-5
D: NA
size: NA
DNA: TGTGCCAGCAGCTTGGGCGCGGGCGGGGACCCGTACCAAGAGACCCAGTACTTC
CDR3: CASSLGAGGDPYQETQYF

V: TRBV5-1
J: TRBJ2-1
D: TRBD2
size: NA
DNA: TGCGCCAGCAGCGAGACTAGCGGGATCAATGAGCAGTTCTTC
CDR3: CASSETSGINEQFF

V: TRBV5-1
J: TRBJ2-1
D: TRBD2
size: many
DNA: TGCGCCAGCAGCTTGGTAATAGGTAGCGGGAGTCATGAGCAGTTCTTC
CDR3: CASSLVIGSGSHEQFF

V: TRBV12-3/TRBV12-4
J: TRBJ2-1
D: NA
size: many
DNA: TGTGCCAGCAGCCCCCCCGAGGGACGATCCAATGAGCAGTTCTTC
CDR3: CASSPPEGRSNEQFF

V: TRBV6-5
J: TRBJ1-2
D: NA
size: few
DNA: TGTGCCATCCAACGGGGCTACACCTTC
CDR3: CAIQRGYTF

V: TRBV4-1
J: TRBJ2-7
D: TRBD2
size: many
DNA: TGCGCCAGCAGCCACCCCCGGACTAGCGGGAACTACGAGCAGTACTTC
CDR3: CASSHPRTSGNYEQYF

V: TRBV5-1
J: TRBJ1-1
D: NA
size: NA
DNA: TGCGCCAGCAGCTTGTGGGGATACACTGAAGCTTTCTTT
CDR3: CASSLWGYTEAFF